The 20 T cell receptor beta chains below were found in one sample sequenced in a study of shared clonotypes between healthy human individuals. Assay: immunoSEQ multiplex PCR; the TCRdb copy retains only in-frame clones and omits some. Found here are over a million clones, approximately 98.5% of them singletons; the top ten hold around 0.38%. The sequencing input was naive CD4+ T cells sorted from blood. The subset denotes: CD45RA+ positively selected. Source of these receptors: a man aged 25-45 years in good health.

CDR3 in DNA: TGTGCCAGCAGCCGAGCGGGAGGGCCATCGTACGAGCAGTACTTC. Translating gives CASSRAGGPSYEQYF. The chain combines TRBV5-4 with TRBJ2-7; 10 bases agree with TRBD2. V dropped 4 bases and J dropped 4; count of bases not matched to a gene: 8. The CDR3 length is 15 residues. Germline assignment: CDR1 SGHNT and CDR2 YYREEE (reference sequence).

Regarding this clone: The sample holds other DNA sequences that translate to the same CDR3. The CDR3 sequence: CSVEALAAYNEQFF. CDR3 DNA sequence: TGCAGCGTTGAGGCACTAGCGGCCTACAATGAGCAGTTCTTC. The V gene is TRBV29-1, the J gene TRBJ2-1, with 8 bases fitting TRBD2. Germline values: CDR1 SQVTM, CDR2 ANQGSEA. The CDR3 loop spans 14 amino acids. V trimming: 3 bases; J trimming: 2 bases; junction bases outside the gene matches: 3.

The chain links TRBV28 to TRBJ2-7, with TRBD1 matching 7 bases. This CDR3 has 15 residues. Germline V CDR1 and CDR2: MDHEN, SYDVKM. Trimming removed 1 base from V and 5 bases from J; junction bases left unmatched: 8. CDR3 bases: TGTGCCAGCAGTTTATCTTACAGGGGAATGGACGAGCAGTACTTC. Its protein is CASSLSYRGMDEQYF.

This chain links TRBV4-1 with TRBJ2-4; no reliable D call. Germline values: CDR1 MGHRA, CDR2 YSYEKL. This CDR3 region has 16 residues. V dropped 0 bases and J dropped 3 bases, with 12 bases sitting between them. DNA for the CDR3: TGCGCCAGCAGCCAAGATCGATCAGCGAACAAAAACATTCAGTACTTC. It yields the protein CASSQDRSANKNIQYF.

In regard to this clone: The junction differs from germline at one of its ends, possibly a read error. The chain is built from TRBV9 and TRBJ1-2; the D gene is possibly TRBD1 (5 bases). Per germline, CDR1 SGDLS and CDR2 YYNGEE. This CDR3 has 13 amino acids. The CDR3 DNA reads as TGTGCCAGCAGCGGGGGCGAGGGGCAGGGAACTATCTTC. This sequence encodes CASSGGEGQGTIF.

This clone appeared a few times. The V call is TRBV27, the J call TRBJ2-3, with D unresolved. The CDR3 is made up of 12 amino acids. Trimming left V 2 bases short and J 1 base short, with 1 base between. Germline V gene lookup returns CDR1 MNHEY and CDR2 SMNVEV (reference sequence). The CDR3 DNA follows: TGTGCCAGCAGTTTAGGCACAGATACGCAGTATTTT. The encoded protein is CASSLGTDTQYF.

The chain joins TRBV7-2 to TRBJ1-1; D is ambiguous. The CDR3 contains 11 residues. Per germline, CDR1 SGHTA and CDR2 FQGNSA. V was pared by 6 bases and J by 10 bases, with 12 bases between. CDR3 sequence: CASSSLVAAFF. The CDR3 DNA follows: TGTGCCAGCAGTTCTCTCGTTGCAGCTTTCTTT.

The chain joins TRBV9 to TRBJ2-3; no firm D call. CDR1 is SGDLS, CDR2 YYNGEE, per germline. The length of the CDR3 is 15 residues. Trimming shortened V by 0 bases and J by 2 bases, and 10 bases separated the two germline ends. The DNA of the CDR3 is TGTGCCAGCAGCGTAGTTTGGGGATTCACAGATACGCAGTATTTT. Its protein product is CASSVVWGFTDTQYF.

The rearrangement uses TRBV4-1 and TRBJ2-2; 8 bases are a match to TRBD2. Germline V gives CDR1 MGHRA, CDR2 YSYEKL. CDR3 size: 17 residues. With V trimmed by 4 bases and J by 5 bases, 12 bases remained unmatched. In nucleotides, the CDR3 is TGCGCCAGCAGCCCCTCCCCAGCGGGAGTGAAAACCGGGGAGCTGTTTTTT. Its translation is CASSPSPAGVKTGELFF.

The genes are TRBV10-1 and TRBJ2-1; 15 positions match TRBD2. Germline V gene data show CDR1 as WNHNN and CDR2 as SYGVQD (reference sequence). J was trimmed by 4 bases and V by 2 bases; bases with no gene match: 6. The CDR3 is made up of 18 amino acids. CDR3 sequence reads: CASSEMGLAGGGYNEQFF. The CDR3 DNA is TGCGCCAGCAGTGAGATGGGACTAGCGGGAGGAGGATACAATGAGCAGTTCTTC.

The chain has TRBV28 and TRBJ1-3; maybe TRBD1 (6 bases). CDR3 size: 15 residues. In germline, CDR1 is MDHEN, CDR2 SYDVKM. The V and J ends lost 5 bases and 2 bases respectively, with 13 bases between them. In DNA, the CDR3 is TGTGCCAGCAGTCCATCCACAGGGACTGGAAACACCATATATTTT. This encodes CASSPSTGTGNTIYF.

The CDR3 DNA follows: TGTGCCAGCAGTTTAAGGTCGAACACAGATACGCAGTATTTT. Protein: CASSLRSNTDTQYF. J is TRBJ2-3 and V is TRBV27, with D hard to call. Between the trimmed V and J ends, which lost 2 bases and 2 bases, there was a span of 8 bases. Germline V lookup: CDR1 MNHEY, CDR2 SMNVEV (reference sequence). The CDR3 sequence is 14 residues long.

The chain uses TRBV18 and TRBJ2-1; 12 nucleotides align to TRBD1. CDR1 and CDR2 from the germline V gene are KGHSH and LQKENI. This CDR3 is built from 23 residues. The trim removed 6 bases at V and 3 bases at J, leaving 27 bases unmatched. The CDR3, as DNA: TGTGCCAGCTCCCCTCTTCTCCGCCCCGGGACAGGGGGCGCGAGGCGGAACTACAATGAGCAGTTCTTC. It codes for CASSPLLRPGTGGARRNYNEQFF.

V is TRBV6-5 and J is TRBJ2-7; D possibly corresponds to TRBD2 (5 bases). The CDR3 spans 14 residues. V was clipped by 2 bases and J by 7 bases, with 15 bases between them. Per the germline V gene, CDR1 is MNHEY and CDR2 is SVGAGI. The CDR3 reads CASSYNTRGGEQYF. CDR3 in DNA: TGTGCCAGCAGTTACAACACTCGGGGTGGAGAGCAGTACTTC.

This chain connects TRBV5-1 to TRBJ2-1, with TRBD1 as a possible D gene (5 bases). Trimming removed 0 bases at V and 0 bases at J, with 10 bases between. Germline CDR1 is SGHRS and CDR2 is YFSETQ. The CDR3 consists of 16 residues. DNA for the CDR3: TGCGCCAGCAGCTTGGTACAGGTCAGCTCCTACAATGAGCAGTTCTTC. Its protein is CASSLVQVSSYNEQFF.

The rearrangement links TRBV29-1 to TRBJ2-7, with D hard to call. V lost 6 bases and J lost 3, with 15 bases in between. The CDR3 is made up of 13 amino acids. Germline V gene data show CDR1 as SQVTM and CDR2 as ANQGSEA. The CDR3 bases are TGCAGCGTCGCCCGTAAGGCTAGCTACGAGCAGTACTTC. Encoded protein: CSVARKASYEQYF.

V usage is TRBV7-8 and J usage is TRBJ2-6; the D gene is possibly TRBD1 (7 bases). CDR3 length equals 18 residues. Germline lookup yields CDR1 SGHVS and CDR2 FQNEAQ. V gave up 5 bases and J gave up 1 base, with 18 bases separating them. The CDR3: CASSRETGFWSGANVLTF. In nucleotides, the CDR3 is TGTGCCAGCAGCCGGGAGACAGGGTTCTGGTCTGGGGCCAACGTCCTGACTTTC.

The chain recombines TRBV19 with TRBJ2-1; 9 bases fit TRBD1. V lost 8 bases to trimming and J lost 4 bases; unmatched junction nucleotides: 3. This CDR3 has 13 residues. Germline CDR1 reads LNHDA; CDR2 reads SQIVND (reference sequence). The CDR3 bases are TGTGCCAGTTTGGGACAGGGTTACAATGAGCAGTTCTTC. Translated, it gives CASLGQGYNEQFF.

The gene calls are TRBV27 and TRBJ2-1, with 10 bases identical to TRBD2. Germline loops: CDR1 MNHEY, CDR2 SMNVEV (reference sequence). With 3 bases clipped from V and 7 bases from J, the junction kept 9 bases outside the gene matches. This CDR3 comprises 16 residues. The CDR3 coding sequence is TGTGCCAGCAGTTTTCTAGCGGGAGAGGTTAGGAATGAGCAGTTCTTC. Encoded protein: CASSFLAGEVRNEQFF.

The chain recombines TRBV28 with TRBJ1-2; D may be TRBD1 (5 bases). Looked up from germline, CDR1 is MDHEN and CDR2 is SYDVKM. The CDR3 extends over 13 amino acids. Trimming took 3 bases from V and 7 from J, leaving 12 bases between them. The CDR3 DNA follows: TGTGCCAGCAGTTTCCGCGGGGCCGGTGGCTACACCTTC. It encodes CASSFRGAGGYTF.